These T cell receptor beta chains were read from a single sample in a study of CD8+ T cells in alopecia areata. Only in-frame clones appear in the TCRdb table, and some are missing; sequencing was by immunoSEQ multiplex PCR. The sample yields 110,000 to 150,000 clones, about 86% seen once. Sequenced here: CD8+ T cells sorted from blood, sampled at week 4, from a patient treated with tofacitinib. The receptors were sampled from a human donor with alopecia areata. Both conserved end residues are part of each CDR3. A D gene is named only where the DNA matches it firmly. Clone size is stated in some rows and not others, as once, few, many or a class when expanded.

abundance	d_gene	j_gene	v_gene	CDR3aa	CDR3nt
few	NA	TRBJ2-7	TRBV29-1	CSVVRQSGEQYF	TGCAGCGTTGTAAGACAGTCCGGGGAGCAGTACTTC
NA	TRBD1	TRBJ2-7	TRBV7-9	CASSLSSTGASYEQYF	TGTGCCAGCAGCTTAAGTTCAACAGGGGCCTCCTACGAGCAGTACTTC
NA	NA	TRBJ2-7	TRBV2	CASSYGFDRRGEQYF	TGTGCCAGCAGTTACGGTTTTGACAGGCGTGGCGAGCAGTACTTC
NA	NA	TRBJ2-2	TRBV7-9	CASSPVGLDTGELFF	TGTGCCAGCAGCCCGGTTGGGCTCGACACCGGGGAGCTGTTTTTT
NA	NA	TRBJ2-2	TRBV13	CASSPRLLIQGDTNTGELFF	TGTGCCAGCAGCCCAAGACTTTTAATACAGGGAGATACGAACACCGGGGAGCTGTTTTTT
NA	NA	TRBJ2-5	TRBV9	CASRGVEETQYF	TGTGCCAGCAGGGGGGTGGAGGAGACCCAGTACTTC
NA	TRBD2	TRBJ2-1	TRBV11-2	CASSLGGSYNEQFF	TGTGCCAGCAGCCTCGGGGGGTCCTACAATGAGCAGTTCTTC
few	TRBD1	TRBJ2-3	TRBV29-1	CSVAGQGLGDTQYF	TGCAGCGTTGCTGGACAGGGACTGGGAGATACGCAGTATTTT
NA	TRBD1	TRBJ2-7	TRBV7-9	CASSSEDRGYEQYF	TGTGCCAGCAGCTCCGAGGACAGGGGCTACGAGCAGTACTTC
NA	TRBD2	TRBJ2-3	TRBV4-1	CASTWTSGVPDTQYF	TGCGCCAGCACTTGGACTAGCGGGGTGCCAGATACGCAGTATTTT
NA	NA	TRBJ2-5	TRBV11-2	CASSLDSPSFRETQYF	TGTGCCAGCAGCTTAGACTCTCCTAGTTTTAGGGAGACCCAGTACTTC
NA	TRBD2	TRBJ2-7	TRBV9	CASSVWGTGLASPYEQYF	TGTGCCAGCAGCGTATGGGGGACGGGACTAGCATCCCCCTACGAGCAGTACTTC
NA	TRBD2	TRBJ2-3	TRBV2	CASLGTSGRQDTQYF	TGTGCCAGCCTTGGGACTAGCGGGAGACAAGATACGCAGTATTTT
NA	TRBD1	TRBJ2-4	TRBV5-1	CASSTGQGGKNIQYF	TGCGCCAGCAGCACTGGACAGGGTGGCAAAAACATTCAGTACTTC
few	NA	TRBJ1-2	TRBV7-9	CASSSTGPRGYGYTF	TGTGCCAGCAGCTCAACAGGGCCCAGAGGCTATGGCTACACCTTC
NA	TRBD1	TRBJ1-2	TRBV7-2	CASSSGTGDGYTF	TGTGCCAGCAGCTCAGGGACAGGGGACGGCTACACCTTC
NA	NA	TRBJ2-2	TRBV27	CASSPLGGNTGELFF	TGTGCCAGCAGCCCTCTGGGGGGAAACACCGGGGAGCTGTTTTTT
few	TRBD1	TRBJ2-7	TRBV29-1	CSVWDSASGEQYF	TGCAGCGTCTGGGACAGCGCGAGCGGCGAGCAGTACTTC
NA	NA	TRBJ2-7	TRBV30	CAAGQSYEQYF	TGTGCAGCTGGACAGTCCTACGAGCAGTACTTC
NA	NA	TRBJ2-7	TRBV29-1	CSVEEPPSYEQYF	TGCAGCGTTGAAGAGCCACCGTCCTACGAGCAGTACTTC
NA	TRBD1	TRBJ1-1	TRBV29-1	CSVGTGGWTEAFF	TGCAGCGTTGGCACAGGGGGCTGGACTGAAGCTTTCTTT
NA	TRBD1	TRBJ1-1	TRBV13	CASSPTGGGGNTEAFF	TGTGCCAGCAGCCCGACAGGGGGCGGGGGGAACACTGAAGCTTTCTTT
NA	NA	TRBJ2-7	TRBV7-9	CASSLKGYPYEQYF	TGTGCCAGCAGCTTAAAAGGTTACCCCTACGAGCAGTACTTC
NA	TRBD2	TRBJ2-7	TRBV19	CASSISGISSYEQYF	TGTGCCAGTAGTATAAGCGGGATAAGCTCCTACGAGCAGTACTTC
NA	NA	TRBJ2-7	TRBV11-2	CASSRGTLLTYEQYF	TGTGCCAGCAGTCGAGGGACGCTACTAACCTACGAGCAGTACTTC
NA	TRBD2	TRBJ2-1	TRBV5-1	CASSLAPLAGIDEQFF	TGCGCCAGCAGCTTGGCCCCACTAGCGGGCATAGATGAGCAGTTCTTC
NA	TRBD2	TRBJ2-7	TRBV30	CAWSLSGPYEQYF	TGTGCCTGGAGTCTTAGCGGGCCCTACGAGCAGTACTTC
NA	NA	TRBJ2-5	TRBV4-1	CASSRGDSSFETQYF	TGCGCCAGCAGCCGAGGTGACAGTTCATTCGAGACCCAGTACTTC